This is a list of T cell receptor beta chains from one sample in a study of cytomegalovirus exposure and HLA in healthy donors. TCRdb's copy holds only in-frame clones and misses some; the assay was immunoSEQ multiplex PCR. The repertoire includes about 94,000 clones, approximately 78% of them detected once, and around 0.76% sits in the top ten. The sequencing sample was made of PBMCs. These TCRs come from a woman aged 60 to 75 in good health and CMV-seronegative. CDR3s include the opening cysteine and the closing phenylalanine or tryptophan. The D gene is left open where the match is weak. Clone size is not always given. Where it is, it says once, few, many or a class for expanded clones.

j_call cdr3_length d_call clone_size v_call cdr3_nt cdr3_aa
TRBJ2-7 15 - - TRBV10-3 TGTGCCATCAGCACCGTCGGGGATAGAGACTACGAGCAGTACTTC CAISTVGDRDYEQYF
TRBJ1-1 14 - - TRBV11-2 TGTGCCAGCAGCCCTCCGGGCCGAGGGACTGAAGCTTTCTTT CASSPPGRGTEAFF
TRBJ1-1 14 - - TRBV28 TGTGCCAGCAGCCTCCCAGGGGTGGACACTGAAGCTTTCTTT CASSLPGVDTEAFF
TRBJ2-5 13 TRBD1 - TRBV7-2 TGTGCCAGCCGACAGGGGGGGCAAGAGACCCAGTACTTC CASRQGGQETQYF
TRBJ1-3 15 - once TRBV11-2 TGTGCCAGCAGCTTAGATCGGGGAGCTGGAAACACCATATATTTT CASSLDRGAGNTIYF
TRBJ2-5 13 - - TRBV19 TGTGCCAGTAGTGGGCAGGGTCGAGAGACCCAGTACTTC CASSGQGRETQYF
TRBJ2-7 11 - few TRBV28 TGTGCCACCGCGGATTCCTACGAGCAGTACTTC CATADSYEQYF
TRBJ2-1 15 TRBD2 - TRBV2 TGTGCCAGCAGTGTAGCGGGAGAACTGGGAAATGAGCAGTTCTTC CASSVAGELGNEQFF
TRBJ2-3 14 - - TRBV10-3 TGTGCCATCAGTGAGTCGGTAGGCACAGATACGCAGTATTTT CAISESVGTDTQYF
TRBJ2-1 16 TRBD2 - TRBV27 TGTGCCAGCAGGCCGGCTAGCGGGGGGACCTACAATGAGCAGTTCTTC CASRPASGGTYNEQFF
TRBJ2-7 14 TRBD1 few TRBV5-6 TGTGCCAGCTCCGGGGGACAGGGGCTCTACGAGCAGTACTTC CASSGGQGLYEQYF
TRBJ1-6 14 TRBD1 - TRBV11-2 TGTGCCAGCAGCCCTATCGACAGGGACTCACCCCTCCACTTT CASSPIDRDSPLHF
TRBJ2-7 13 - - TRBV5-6 TGTGCCAGCTCAGGGCTTACCCTACGGGAGCAGTACTTC CASSGLTLREQYF
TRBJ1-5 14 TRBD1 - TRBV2 TGTGCCAGCACTACGACAGGGGGCTCTCAGCCCCAGCATTTT CASTTTGGSQPQHF
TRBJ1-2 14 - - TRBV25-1 TGTGCCAGCAGTGAATACCCATCCATATCAACTTACACCTTC CASSEYPSISTYTF
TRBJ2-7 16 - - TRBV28 TGTGCCAGCAGTTTATCGTTGCCCCTAAGCTCCTACGAGCAGTACTTC CASSLSLPLSSYEQYF
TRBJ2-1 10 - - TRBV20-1 TGCAGTGCTGCCCGGAGTGAGCAGTTCTTC CSAARSEQFF
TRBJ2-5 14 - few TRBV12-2 TGTGCAAGTCGCCTCCACACTACGGAAGAGACCCAGTACTTC CASRLHTTEETQYF
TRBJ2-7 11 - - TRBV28 TGTGCCAGCGGACAGTCCTACGAGCAGTACTTC CASGQSYEQYF
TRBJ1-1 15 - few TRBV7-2 TGTGCCAGCAGCTTAGTAGGGGGGGGACTCACTGAAGCTTTCTTT CASSLVGGGLTEAFF
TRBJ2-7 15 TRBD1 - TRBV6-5 TGTGCCAGCAGTTACGGGGGACAGGGGCGCGACGAGCAGTACTTC CASSYGGQGRDEQYF
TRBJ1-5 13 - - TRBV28 TGTGCCAGCTCAACAGGGATCAATCAGCCCCAGCATTTT CASSTGINQPQHF
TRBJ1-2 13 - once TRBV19 TGTGCCAGTAGGGGGGGGTTTAACTATGGCTACACCTTC CASRGGFNYGYTF
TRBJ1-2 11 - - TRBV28 TGTGCCAGCAGTACAGGGTATGGCTACACCTTC CASSTGYGYTF